The 28 T cell receptor beta chains reported below all come from one sample, sequenced in a study of blood T cell repertoires in COVID-19. The data were produced by immunoSEQ multiplex PCR, yet TCRdb's version contains in-frame clones alone and is incomplete. The sample lists under 200,000 clones, approximately 79% occurring once. Sequenced: PBMCs or T cells enriched from blood (not recorded which). The receptors stem from a woman aged 60-75 years with acute COVID-19.

This chain joins TRBV27 and TRBJ1-3; D uncertain. The CDR3 spans 16 residues. The ends were cut back, 2 bases at V and 2 bases at J, with 13 bases in the middle. Germline V gene data show CDR1 as MNHEY and CDR2 as SMNVEV (reference sequence). The CDR3 coding sequence is TGTGCCAGCAGTTTAGGTTTCCCGGCGGCTGGAAACACCATATATTTT. Translation gives CASSLGFPAAGNTIYF.

V usage is TRBV6-4 and J usage is TRBJ1-4; D is unclear. V was clipped by 10 bases and J by 4 bases, with 7 bases between them. In germline, CDR1 is MRHNA, CDR2 SNTAGT. The CDR3 runs 11 residues. Written as DNA, the CDR3 is TGTGCCAAAGCCTTTAATGAAAAACTGTTTTTT. Protein sequence: CAKAFNEKLFF.

This sequence joins TRBV6-5 and TRBJ2-7; D remains unclear. Germline CDR1 MNHEY, CDR2 SVGAGI. V was clipped by 8 bases and J by 0 bases, with 5 bases between them. The CDR3 contains 11 residues. CDR3 in DNA: TGTGCCAGCGGGCCCTCCTACGAGCAGTACTTC. It specifies CASGPSYEQYF.

This chain uses TRBV14 with TRBJ1-2; D may be TRBD1 (5 bases). Per the germline V gene, CDR1 is SGHDN and CDR2 is FVKESK. The CDR3 runs to 13 residues. With 2 bases removed from V and 5 bases from J, the gap between germline ends came to 9 bases. The CDR3 coding sequence is TGTGCCAGCAGCCAACCGGGGGGGTATGGCTACACCTTC. Protein: CASSQPGGYGYTF.

V usage is TRBV11-3 and J usage is TRBJ1-3; possible D gene TRBD1, 5 bases. With 2 bases removed from V and 0 bases from J, the gap between germline ends came to 14 bases. The CDR3 covers 17 residues. Germline V lookup: CDR1 SGHNT, CDR2 YENEEA. CDR3 protein: CASSLNYDSFSGNTIYF. Written as DNA, the CDR3 is TGTGCCAGCAGCTTAAACTATGACAGCTTCTCTGGAAACACCATATATTTT.

This clone was seen a few times. The rearrangement links TRBV19 to TRBJ1-1, with D perhaps TRBD1 (5 bases). Per the germline V gene, CDR1 is LNHDA and CDR2 is SQIVND (reference sequence). Trimming pared 3 bases from V and 6 bases from J, leaving 11 bases between. The CDR3 is 13 amino acids. CDR3: CASSIERGAEAFF. The CDR3 bases are TGTGCCAGTAGTATTGAAAGGGGCGCTGAAGCTTTCTTT.

The genes are TRBV5-1 and TRBJ1-1; maybe TRBD1 (6 bases). The germline V gene encodes CDR1 SGHRS and CDR2 YFSETQ. V was trimmed by 1 base and J by 5 bases, leaving 9 bases between them. The length of the CDR3 is 13 residues. CDR3 sequence reads: CASSLKGTTEAFF. CDR3 in DNA: TGCGCCAGCAGCTTGAAGGGGACAACTGAAGCTTTCTTT.

The chain carries TRBV29-1 and TRBJ2-2; TRBD2 aligns across 14 bases. The CDR3 sequence is 15 residues long. Germline CDR1 reads SQVTM; CDR2 reads ANQGSEA. Losses at the gene ends were 6 bases for V and 8 bases for J; bases not matched to a gene: 8. For the CDR3, the DNA is TGCAGCGTCCCCGGGACTAGCGGGAGAAGGGGGGAGCTGTTTTTT. This translates into CSVPGTSGRRGELFF.

This clone appeared a single time. J is TRBJ2-1 and V is TRBV2; a possible D gene is TRBD2 (5 bases). Trimming removed 1 base at V and 9 bases at J, with 16 bases between. Germline CDR1 is SNHLY and CDR2 is FYNNEI. CDR3 length: 15 amino acids. CDR3 loop: CASSEGFGRAPEQFF. CDR3 in DNA: TGTGCCAGCAGTGAAGGGTTCGGGCGGGCGCCTGAGCAGTTCTTC. Filled out from reference TRBV2 and TRBJ2-1, the complete variable domain reads EPEVTQTPSHQVTQMGQEVILRCVPISNHLYFYWYRQILGQKVEFLVSFYNNEISEKSEIFDDQFSVERPDGSNFTLKIRSTKLEDSAMYFCASSEGFGRAPEQFFGPGTRLTVL.

This clone was seen just once. This sequence joins TRBV3-1 (or the pseudogene TRBV3-2) and TRBJ2-1; 12 bases align to TRBD2. This CDR3 region has 16 residues. With 0 bases clipped from V and 8 bases from J, the junction kept 5 bases outside the gene matches. Germline V gene sequence: CDR1 LGHDT, CDR2 YNNKEL (reference sequence). DNA for the CDR3: TGTGCCAGCAGCCAAGATTTGGCTAGCGGGAGGGATGAGCAGTTCTTC. This gives the protein CASSQDLASGRDEQFF.

The V call is TRBV7-2, the J call TRBJ2-3; 7 bases map to TRBD2. The CDR3 is 17 amino acids. Germline loops: CDR1 SGHTA, CDR2 FQGNSA. The V segment lost 1 base and the J segment 4 bases; nucleotides outside the gene matches: 11. Written as DNA, the CDR3 is TGTGCCAGCAGCTTAGTGTCTGGACGGGGGGTGGCAGATACGCAGTATTTT. It is translated as CASSLVSGRGVADTQYF.

The chain employs TRBV9 and TRBJ2-5, with D perhaps TRBD2 (6 bases). The ends were cut back, 0 bases at V and 5 bases at J, with 20 bases in the middle. Germline V lookup: CDR1 SGDLS, CDR2 YYNGEE. The CDR3 sequence is 17 residues long. CDR3 nucleotides: TGTGCCAGCAGCGTAGGGGGACTTCTCCTTGGTCGGGAGACCCAGTACTTC. It encodes CASSVGGLLLGRETQYF.

This chain uses TRBV7-6 with TRBJ2-3; 10 nucleotides match TRBD1. Germline assignment: CDR1 SGHVS and CDR2 FNYEAQ. CDR3 size: 15 residues. The ends lost 5 bases at V and 4 bases at J; junction bases unmatched: 6. The CDR3 spells CASSTRDRGADTQYF. CDR3 in DNA: TGTGCCAGCAGCACGCGGGACAGGGGTGCAGATACGCAGTATTTT.

The rearrangement uses TRBV6-2 or TRBV6-3 and TRBJ2-5; 7 nucleotides match TRBD1. Germline CDR1 is MNHEY and CDR2 is SVGEGT. The CDR3 sequence is 15 residues long. The J segment lost 4 bases and the V segment lost 6 bases, leaving 11 bases of the junction unmatched. For the CDR3, the DNA is TGTGCCAGCAGCTTTCTTCGACAGGGCTCAGAGACCCAGTACTTC. This translates into CASSFLRQGSETQYF.

The V and J genes are TRBV18 and TRBJ1-4; weak D call: TRBD1 (6 bases). Germline V gene data show CDR1 as KGHSH and CDR2 as LQKENI. CDR3 size: 17 residues. The germline V and J ends were trimmed by 4 bases and 0 bases, with 15 bases remaining between them. The CDR3 loop is CASSRQDSGATNEKLFF. In DNA form, the CDR3 reads TGTGCCAGCTCACGACAGGACTCTGGTGCAACTAATGAAAAACTGTTTTTT.

The rearrangement uses TRBV29-1 and TRBJ1-3, with 11 bases identical to TRBD1. The length of the CDR3 is 14 residues. Trimming removed 7 bases from V and 4 bases from J; junction bases left unmatched: 6. Per the germline V gene, CDR1 is SQVTM and CDR2 is ANQGSEA. The CDR3 DNA follows: TGCAGCGGTGCTGGACAGGGGGCAGGAAACACCATATATTTT. Amino acid sequence: CSGAGQGAGNTIYF. The variable domain in full, completed from reference TRBV29-1 and TRBJ1-3, reads SAVISQKPSRDICQRGTSLTIQCQVDSQVTMMFWYRQQPGQSLTLIATANQGSEATYESGFVIDKFPISRPNLTFSTLTVSNMSPEDSSIYLCSGAGQGAGNTIYFGEGSWLTVV.

The chain links TRBV12-3 or TRBV12-4 to TRBJ1-1; TRBD1 might be the D (6 bases). The CDR3 totals 12 residues. V was clipped by 1 base and J by 8 bases, with 8 bases between them. The CDR3 reads CASSLGGREAFF. As DNA, the CDR3 is TGTGCCAGCAGTTTAGGGGGGCGCGAAGCTTTCTTT.

The chain links TRBV7-2 to TRBJ1-5; 12 bases are a match to TRBD1. CDR1 and CDR2 (germline): SGHTA, FQGNSA. Losses at the gene ends were 2 bases for V and 7 bases for J; bases not matched to a gene: 9. This CDR3 region has 17 residues. CDR3 residues: CASSLFSGTGGRQPQHF. CDR3 coding DNA: TGTGCCAGCAGCTTATTCAGTGGGACAGGGGGCCGACAGCCCCAGCATTTT.

This chain uses TRBV18 with TRBJ1-4, with 7 nucleotides matching TRBD1. This CDR3 comprises 14 residues. With V trimmed by 0 bases and J by 8 bases, 3 bases remained unmatched. Per germline, CDR1 KGHSH and CDR2 LQKENI. CDR3 amino acids: CASSPPGGREKLFF. The CDR3 DNA is TGTGCCAGCTCACCACCAGGGGGCCGGGAAAAACTGTTTTTT.

The J gene is TRBJ1-1, the V gene TRBV6-2 or TRBV6-3; TRBD1 agrees at 8 bases. Per germline, CDR1 MNHEY and CDR2 SVGEGT. After removal of 3 bases from V and 6 bases from J, the junction contained 3 bases not matched to a gene. CDR3 length equals 13 residues. DNA for the CDR3: TGTGCCAGCAGTTATCCGGGACAGGCTGAAGCTTTCTTT. Translation: CASSYPGQAEAFF.

The rearrangement joins TRBV6-5 to TRBJ1-5; 7 bases map to TRBD1. The CDR3 extends over 14 amino acids. With 6 bases clipped from V and 6 bases from J, the junction kept 8 bases outside the gene matches. Germline V gene data show CDR1 as MNHEY and CDR2 as SVGAGI. In DNA, the CDR3 is TGTGCCAGCAGCCGACAACAGGGGAGTCAGCCCCAGCATTTT. Translating it yields CASSRQQGSQPQHF.

The gene calls are TRBV4-3 and TRBJ2-3, with 12 bases lining up with TRBD2. This CDR3 is 16 amino acids long. Germline CDR1 and CDR2: LGHNA and YSLEER. J was trimmed by 7 bases and V by 0 bases; bases with no gene match: 5. The CDR3: CASSQDSTSGGYTQYF. As DNA, the CDR3 is TGCGCCAGCAGCCAAGATTCAACTAGCGGGGGGTATACGCAGTATTTT.

V and J are TRBV7-2 and TRBJ2-2; 8 nucleotides line up with TRBD1. This CDR3 region has 17 residues. Looked up from germline, CDR1 is SGHTA and CDR2 is FQGNSA. V shed 4 bases and J 4 bases; nucleotides not matched to a gene: 11. CDR3 sequence reads: CASSSRTGRGVTGELFF. The CDR3 DNA sequence: TGTGCCAGCAGCTCTCGGACAGGGCGAGGCGTCACCGGGGAGCTGTTTTTT.

The sample holds a few counts of this clone. This chain links TRBV18 with TRBJ2-3, with 9 positions matching TRBD2. In germline, CDR1 is KGHSH, CDR2 LQKENI. CDR3 length: 15 residues. The V gene end was trimmed by 2 bases and the J gene end by 1 base; junction bases not matched to a gene: 1. CDR3 loop: CASSPSSGGTDTQYF. The CDR3 nucleotides read TGTGCCAGCTCACCATCTAGCGGGGGCACAGATACGCAGTATTTT.

The genes are TRBV7-2 and TRBJ2-7; tentative D call: TRBD2 (6 bases). The CDR3 totals 14 residues. CDR1 is SGHTA, CDR2 FQGNSA, per germline. V lost 2 bases to trimming and J lost 5 bases, with 13 bases between them. CDR3: CASSLTRGVDEQYV. The CDR3 DNA is TGTGCCAGCAGCTTAACTCGCGGGGTTGACGAGCAGTACGTC.

The V gene is TRBV4-1, the J gene TRBJ1-5; 10 bases are shared with TRBD1. After removal of 3 bases from V and 0 bases from J, the junction contained 2 bases not matched to a gene. The CDR3 length is 16 residues. Germline V gene sequence: CDR1 MGHRA, CDR2 YSYEKL. The CDR3 nucleotides are TGCGCCAGCAGCCACGACAGGGGGCTTAGCAATCAGCCCCAGCATTTT. It yields the protein CASSHDRGLSNQPQHF.

There are a few counts of this clone. V gene TRBV9 combines with J gene TRBJ2-3; D is unresolved. The CDR3 contains 13 residues. Germline values: CDR1 SGDLS, CDR2 YYNGEE. V was cut by 6 bases and J by 2 bases, with 10 bases left in between. The CDR3 spells CASTPSPTDTQYF. DNA of the CDR3: TGTGCCAGCACCCCTTCCCCCACAGATACGCAGTATTTT.

The chain recombines TRBV9 with TRBJ1-2; D is undetermined. Trimming took off 4 bases at V and 7 bases at J, with 17 bases between the two ends. Germline V lookup: CDR1 SGDLS, CDR2 YYNGEE. The CDR3 contains 14 residues. The CDR3 region has the DNA TGTGCCAGCAGCCCACGGCCGGCGGGCGGTGGCTACACCTTC. Its protein is CASSPRPAGGGYTF.